This T cell receptor beta chain was sequenced for a study of CD8+ T cells in alopecia areata. Overall study context: A regimen of oral tofacitinib, 5 to 10 mg twice daily, was given to treated patients.

Germline values: CDR1 SEHNR, CDR2 FQNEAQ (reference sequence). This CDR3 has 14 amino acids. With 5 bases removed from V and 2 bases from J, the gap between germline ends came to 13 bases. Reverse transcription of extracted RNA yielded cDNA, which provided the sequencing template. Method: immunoSEQ multiplex PCR; TCRdb's copy keeps in-frame clones and lacks some. The sample records 130,000 to 150,000 clones, about 89% being singletons. Here the sequenced sample was CD8+ T cells sorted from blood, taken at week 0. The chain couples TRBV7-9 to TRBJ2-7; D is unresolved. The clonotype was recovered from a human donor with alopecia areata. The CDR3 spells CASSPPAEAYEQYF. CDR3 DNA sequence: TGTGCCAGCAGCCCCCCGGCCGAGGCCTACGAGCAGTACTTC.